The 10 T cell receptor beta chains below come from one sample, sequenced in a study of TIL therapy for anti-PD-1-resistant metastatic lung cancer. This was the immunoSEQ v3 assay. Generated by immunoSEQ multiplex PCR, the TCRdb table keeps only in-frame clones and is missing some. The sample contains about 100,000 clones, about three fifths of which appear only once. Time point specified: pre-treatment sample, taken before nivolumab and TIL therapy. Most excised metastases sampled were pleural nodules or supraclavicular lymph nodes. Sequencing used tumor tissue, obtained at baseline. Receptors originate from a person aged 30 to 80 with non-small cell lung cancer.

This rearrangement joins TRBV18 to TRBJ2-2; 7 nucleotides align to TRBD2. The CDR3 runs to 15 residues. CDR1 is KGHSH and CDR2 is LQKENI in the germline V gene. The trim removed 3 bases at V and 4 bases at J, leaving 5 bases unmatched. The CDR3 bases are TGTGCCAGCTCACCGAGCGGGGTTGGCACCGGGGAGCTGTTTTTT. Translated: CASSPSGVGTGELFF.

This clone has only one observation. V and J are TRBV18 and TRBJ1-2; unclear D gene. The CDR3 has 16 residues. Germline CDR1 and CDR2: KGHSH and LQKENI. V lost 5 bases, J lost 3 bases, and 19 bases lay in between. CDR3 nucleotide sequence: TGTGCCAGCTCATCCAACGGCGGAATCAGCTACTATGGCTACACCTTC. Its translation is CASSSNGGISYYGYTF.

The J gene is TRBJ2-7, the V gene TRBV28, with D possibly matching TRBD1 (6 bases). CDR3 size: 17 residues. V lost 5 bases and J 0 bases, leaving 20 bases between the germline ends. Germline CDR1 is MDHEN and CDR2 is SYDVKM. CDR3 DNA sequence: TGTGCCAGCAGTCCCGGCAGTCTGAGGGGGAGCTCCTACGAGCAGTACTTC. The encoded protein is CASSPGSLRGSSYEQYF.

This sequence joins TRBV4-3 and TRBJ2-2, with TRBD1 matching over 10 bases. Trimming removed 4 bases from V and 6 bases from J; junction bases left unmatched: 8. Per the germline V gene, CDR1 is LGHNA and CDR2 is YSLEER. The CDR3 spans 16 residues. The CDR3 reads CASSPQRGQGSGELFF. The DNA for the CDR3 is TGCGCCAGCAGCCCGCAACGGGGACAGGGGTCCGGGGAGCTGTTTTTT.

The rearrangement joins TRBV7-2 to TRBJ1-6, with TRBD1 identical over 9 bases. This CDR3 has 14 residues. After removal of 4 bases from V and 10 bases from J, the junction contained 5 bases not matched to a gene. From germline, CDR1 is SGHTA and CDR2 FQGNSA. The CDR3 here is CASSWTGARSPLHF. In DNA, the CDR3 is TGTGCCAGCAGCTGGACAGGGGCCAGATCACCCCTCCACTTT.

This rearrangement joins TRBV12-5 to TRBJ1-2; D gene unclear. Germline CDR1 LGHNT, CDR2 FRNRAP. This CDR3 is built from 13 residues. The V gene lost 7 bases and the J gene lost 2 bases, with 11 bases spanning the gap. The CDR3 is CASASQTNYGYTF. In DNA form, the CDR3 reads TGTGCTAGTGCTAGTCAGACGAACTATGGCTACACCTTC. Based on the CDR3 plus reference TRBV12-5 and TRBJ1-2, the full variable domain is DARVTQTPRHKVTEMGQEVTMRCQPILGHNTVFWYRQTMMQGLELLAYFRNRAPLDDSGMPKDRFSAEMPDATLATLKIQPSEPRDSAVYFCASASQTNYGYTFGSGTRLTVV.

V usage is TRBV6-1 and J usage is TRBJ2-5, with TRBD2 matching 9 bases. The CDR3 consists of 16 residues. Germline-derived CDR1 and CDR2 are MNHNS and SASEGT. The junction had 6 bases not matched to a gene; V was cut back by 0 bases and J by 4 bases. In nucleotides, the CDR3 is TGTGCCAGCAGTGAAGCGCGGGGGGGTTTGGTAGAGACCCAGTACTTC. Encoded protein: CASSEARGGLVETQYF.

The rearrangement joins TRBV18 to TRBJ2-7, with TRBD1 matching 9 bases. CDR3 size: 13 residues. J gave up 4 bases and V 10 bases, and 8 bases lay outside the gene matches. CDR1 and CDR2 (germline): KGHSH, LQKENI. CDR3 amino acids: CATTDRGAYEQYF. CDR3 nucleotide sequence: TGTGCCACCACGGACAGGGGAGCGTACGAGCAGTACTTC.

The gene calls are TRBV11-2 and TRBJ2-1; D may be TRBD2 (7 bases). The CDR3 is 16 amino acids. The V end lost 1 base, the J end lost 2 bases, and 12 bases lay between the germline ends. Germline CDR1 is SGHAT and CDR2 is FQNNGV. CDR3 DNA: TGTGCCAGCAGCTTAGTGGGCGGGGGCGCCTACAATGAGCAGTTCTTC. Its translation: CASSLVGGGAYNEQFF.

The rearrangement joins TRBV3-1 (or the pseudogene TRBV3-2) to TRBJ2-3; 9 bases agree with TRBD1. Losses at the gene ends were 8 bases for V and 5 bases for J; bases not matched to a gene: 11. Germline CDR1 is LGHDT and CDR2 is YNNKEL (reference sequence). The CDR3 sequence is 15 residues long. Written as DNA, the CDR3 is TGTGCCAGCGCGTATCCGGGACAGGGACAAGATACGCAGTATTTT. Protein product: CASAYPGQGQDTQYF.